This T cell receptor beta chain is from a study of T-cell reconstitution after alpha-beta-depleted transplantation in children. Trimming removed 4 bases from V and 3 bases from J, with 6 bases in between. Germline assignment: CDR1 KGHSH and CDR2 LQKENI. CDR3 length: 12 amino acids. Molecular barcoding with unique molecular identifiers was used for the TCRbeta library. TCRdb redid the calling of the PCR reads with MiXCR, one entry per CDR3 protein. The sample shows about 980,000 distinct CDR3 sequences, under 30% of them seen only once. Study findings and constraints: Reportedly, only several hundred clones from non-depleted graft cells drove alpha-beta T-cell counts at about two months. From newly produced T cells came most of the T-cell counts and diversity one year after transplant.

In this sample, this clonotype turned up a few times. Its specificity is not known. This clonotype was obtained from a boy under two years old who had a stem cell transplant for SCID, so the T cells may come from the graft donor. This chain uses TRBV18 with TRBJ1-1; the D is unclear. The sample here was PBMCs, mostly from graft donor cells, taken 360 days after TCRalphabeta/CD19-depleted stem cell transplant. CDR3 in DNA: TGTGCCAGCTCACGCAGCGACACTGAAGCTTTCTTT. Protein sequence: CASSRSDTEAFF.